Given below is one T cell receptor (beta chain) in context. As yet, its antigen is unknown. These data come from a study of shared clonotypes between healthy human individuals. Across the study: Donor ages ranged 18 to 49 years: two women, a few men. Findings and limits, study-wide: Across subsets, estimated richness was generally greater for naive than for memory populations.

Germline trimming cut 7 bases from V and 0 bases from J; bases unmatched to any gene: 9. Per the germline V gene, CDR1 is SQVTM and CDR2 is ANQGSEA. CDR3 length: 16 amino acids. Every donor was a Caucasian adult from Nashville, Tennessee. Sequenced by immunoSEQ multiplex PCR; TCRdb stores in-frame clones only, minus some. The sample contains around 1.5 million clones, 98% of which appear only once. Sequencing was done on a sample of naive CD4+ T cells sorted from blood. Regarding subset: CD45RA+ positively selected. The source of this sequence is a man younger than 45 in good health. The gene calls are TRBV29-1 and TRBJ2-3, with 11 bases lining up with TRBD1. CDR3 bases: TGCAGCGCCGTGGGACAGGGGGTGACTAGCACAGATACGCAGTATTTT. Translating it yields CSAVGQGVTSTDTQYF.